This TCR beta chain was recorded in a study of Ad26.COV2.S vaccination and SARS-CoV-2 variants (dated by TCRdb to 2020 to 2023). Concerning the study at large: Donors in the vaccine arm were drawn from COV1001, a phase I-IIa trial of Ad26.COV2.S in healthy adults that was multicentre, randomized, double-blind and placebo-controlled. Ad26.COV2.S was administered intramuscularly at a dose of 5x10^10 or 1x10^11 viral particles, either as one shot or as two shots given 56 days apart. Sequencing of the TCRbeta repertoire served to evaluate the specificity and breadth of SARS-CoV-2-reactive T cell receptors following Ad26.COV2.S vaccination. The TCR-sequenced set comprised around 30 samples: around 20 Ad26.COV2.S vaccine recipients, 5 placebo recipients and 8 SARS-CoV-2 convalescent individuals. Trial participants were randomized into five groups of five, in which low-dose or high-dose Ad26.COV2.S was given once or twice, or placebo was given on both occasions. Throughout the experiments and outcome assessment, investigators stayed blinded to trial group allocation.

This sample's treatment or condition label indicates: over 15 received Ad26.COV2.S at low or high dose, single or two shots; 5 received placebo; per-sample allocation not given. For vaccine and placebo recipients, the sequenced repertoires came from samples collected on day 63 after the first injection. Between 29 July and 7 August 2020, Cohort 1b enrolled approximately 26 adults aged 18-55 years at one site in Boston, USA. Ad26.COV2.S was a replication-incompetent adenovirus type 26 vector that expressed a prefusion-stabilized SARS-CoV-2 spike protein derived from the original Wuhan strain. From a lookup of the germline V gene, CDR1 and CDR2 are ENHRY and SYGVKD. The CDR3 holds 15 amino acids from the cysteine to the phenylalanine. Only the CDR3 DNA stays, 45 bases, in frame from base 1. At the junction V is shortened by 3 bases and J by 4 bases; bases outside the gene matches: 7. The table lists this clone with a few counts. Its antigen target is currently unknown. No qualities accompany the bases; no much larger clone lies one base away.

The immunoSEQ Assay was the method used to sequence TCRbeta CDR3 regions. After extraction, genomic DNA underwent amplification by bias-controlled multiplex PCR, followed by high-throughput sequencing. In the authors' own workflow: To quantify the absolute abundance of every unique TCRbeta CDR3 region, sequences were collapsed and filtered. Usable DNA was measured by amplifying reference genes present in all nucleated cells, and TCRbeta template counts were normalized to that usable DNA to estimate T cell fraction. Repertoire TCRs were annotated as SARS-CoV-2-specific when V gene, CDR3 amino acid sequence and J gene were exactly matched to a known reactive TCR set. The reference SARS-CoV-2 TCR set was derived from MIRA and filtered for enrichment in COVID-19-positive ImmuneCODE repertoires, a step that removed public or cross-reactive TCRs. Using the MIRA antigens, annotated TCRs were further analysed by specific ORF or by position within an ORF. Breadth was defined as annotated unique rearrangements over total unique productive rearrangements; depth was the summed frequency of those rearrangements. TCR breadth was compared between groups using two-sided Wilcoxon rank-sum tests. TCRdb took this table from immuneACCESS and kept in-frame rearrangements with V and J called. Such tables lack part of the clones; where checked against another copy, unresolved V genes explain under half of the gap, and the rest is unexplained. D and trimming were read from the DNA, whereas the V and J calls and clone size are those reported in that table. This sample is represented by fewer than 800,000 clones; around 92% of them were singletons. The top ten constitute approximately 1.5% of the sample.

General findings and caveats noted by the study authors: The study lacked the statistical power to compare responses across vaccine doses or regimens. Vaccine and placebo recipients had similar non-spike TCR breadth, a finding consistent with the vaccine containing only spike. According to the authors, total T cell responses may have been underestimated by the TCR breadth and depth analyses. After vaccination, spike-specific CD8+ and CD4+ T cell responses were reported to show substantial breadth. Spike-specific TCR breadth was higher in Ad26.COV2.S recipients than in placebo recipients (P = 0.0014).

Recombination joined TRBV10-3 with TRBJ1-1, with 8 bases matching TRBD1. The source of this sequence is a person aged 18-65 years who received the Ad26.COV2.S COVID-19 vaccine or a placebo. The sequencing used peripheral blood, collected in a trial of Ad26.COV2.S vaccine versus placebo. The CDR3 has the sequence CAISDQTGVGTEAFF. The nucleotide sequence reads TGTGCCATCAGTGACCAGACAGGGGTAGGCACTGAAGCTTTCTTT.